The sequence of this T cell receptor beta chain was determined in a study of OX40 agonist ivuxolimab in advanced cancers. Study information: Of mixed ages from about 20 to 90 and averaging about 56 years, the group was roughly 85% male. Enrollees could have had prior anti-PD-1, anti-PD-L1 or anti-CTLA-4 therapy, which under 50% had received. Three patients, one with hepatocellular carcinoma and two with cutaneous melanoma, achieved partial responses.

Profiled with immunoSEQ multiplex PCR; TCRdb holds only in-frame clones, not every one. Among 75,000 to 100,000 clones listed, around 80% were seen once. This CDR3 has 12 amino acids. Germline V gives CDR1 SNHLY, CDR2 FYNNEI. V dropped 7 bases and J dropped 2 bases, with 9 bases sitting between them. Baseline was the first blood sampling point, followed by cycle 4 day 1 and cycle 7 day 1. Sequenced material: CD4+ or CD8+ T cells sorted from blood, taken in a trial of the OX40 agonist ivuxolimab. The chain uses TRBV2 and TRBJ2-7, with D perhaps matching TRBD2 (5 bases). The receptor was derived from an adult with an advanced solid tumor such as melanoma, head and neck, liver or kidney cancer. CDR3: CASTEGTYEQYF. The CDR3 DNA sequence: TGTGCCAGCACAGAGGGAACCTACGAGCAGTACTTC.